This T cell receptor beta chain was sequenced in a study of OX40 agonist ivuxolimab in advanced cancers. Concerning the study at large: Ivuxolimab, which targeted the costimulatory receptor OX40 (CD134), was an agonistic, fully human IgG2 monoclonal antibody. Intravenous ivuxolimab was administered to patients every 2 weeks at six dose levels: 0.01, 0.1, 0.3, 1.5, 3 and 10 mg/kg. Of the approximately 50 dose-escalation patients, hepatocellular carcinoma was present in approximately 20, melanoma in approximately 15, renal cell carcinoma in 9 and head and neck cancer in 9. In the dose-escalation cohort, 82.7% of patients were male, and the mean age was around 60 years, with a range of 23 to 79. Patients were allowed to have had prior anti-PD-1, anti-PD-L1 or anti-CTLA-4 therapy, and roughly two fifths of the dose-escalation patients had been treated with checkpoint inhibitors. Partial responses occurred in three dose-escalation patients: two with cutaneous melanoma and one with hepatocellular carcinoma. The purpose of peripheral TCRbeta sequencing was to test whether ivuxolimab changed TCR sequence diversity and led to clonal T-cell expansion. The monotherapy dose-escalation portion (N of about 47 patients) of the phase I ivuxolimab trial is reported in the paper. The full study reports these points: At doses of 0.1 to 3.0 mg/kg, clonal expansion of both CD4+ and CD8+ blood T cells was observed from baseline to week 6. On average, CD8+ T cells showed more expanded clones than CD4+ T cells after ivuxolimab. In the 0.1-3.0 mg/kg groups, partial responders were among the patients with the lowest normalized peripheral clonal expansion, particularly in CD8+ T cells. Low levels of normalized T-cell clonal expansion were also seen in some nonresponding patients. The antigen specificity of the peripheral T cells that underwent clonal expansion was not determined.

Patients with a history of autoimmune disease or receiving systemic immunosuppression were excluded from the trial. Peripheral blood for TCR sequencing was collected from all dose cohorts at baseline, on cycle 4 day 1, and on cycle 7 day 1. The samples were taken from a phase I, first-in-human, multicenter, open-label dose-escalation trial of ivuxolimab. Adults with locally advanced or metastatic melanoma, renal cell carcinoma, hepatocellular carcinoma or head and neck squamous cell carcinoma were enrolled in the trial. CD4+ and CD8+ T cells were sorted separately from peripheral blood before TCR sequencing. As for this clone: Its antigen is currently not known. Per-base quality was not reported, and no clone a single base away is much larger than it.

To sequence the TCRbeta CDR3 region, genomic DNA was isolated from the sorted cells. The immunoSEQ Assay was used for sequencing of TCRbeta CDR3 regions. TCRdb carries this immuneACCESS record with in-frame sequences only. Its versions omit some clonotypes, under half of them owing to an unresolved V gene in the studies checked, with the rest unexplained. Present in this sample are 98,000 or so clones, roughly nine tenths of which were seen just once. The ten largest clones add up to about 0.8% of the sample. From the cysteine through the phenylalanine, the CDR3 covers 14 amino acids. Just the 42-base CDR3 DNA is kept, in frame starting at base 1. The germline V gene gives CDR1 as SQVTM and CDR2 as ANQGSEA. Unmatched junction bases come to 9, with V trimmed by 5 bases and J by 7 bases.

The TCR sequence derives from an adult with an advanced solid tumor such as melanoma, head and neck, liver or kidney cancer. The chain joins TRBV29-1 to TRBJ2-1, with 9 junctional bases fitting TRBD2. Sequences were derived from CD4+ or CD8+ T cells sorted from blood, sampled in a trial of the OX40 agonist ivuxolimab. The DNA sequence follows: TGCAGCGTTCGCGGTAGCGGGAGTATGAATGAGCAGTTCTTC. Translation gives CSVRGSGSMNEQFF.